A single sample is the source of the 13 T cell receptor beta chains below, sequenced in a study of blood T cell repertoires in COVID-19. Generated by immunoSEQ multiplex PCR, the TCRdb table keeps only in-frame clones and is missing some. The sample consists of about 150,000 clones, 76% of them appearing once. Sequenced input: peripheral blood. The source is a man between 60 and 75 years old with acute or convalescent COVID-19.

The DNA of the CDR3 is TGCAGCGTTGGCCTGCCCTCAGGGCTGCGGGGGGCTGGCTACGAGCAGTACTTC. It translates to CSVGLPSGLRGAGYEQYF. The chain recombines TRBV29-1 with TRBJ2-7, with TRBD2 identical over 8 bases. Trimming removed 4 bases from V and 3 bases from J; junction bases left unmatched: 20. Germline V CDR1 and CDR2: SQVTM, ANQGSEA. There are 18 residues in the CDR3.

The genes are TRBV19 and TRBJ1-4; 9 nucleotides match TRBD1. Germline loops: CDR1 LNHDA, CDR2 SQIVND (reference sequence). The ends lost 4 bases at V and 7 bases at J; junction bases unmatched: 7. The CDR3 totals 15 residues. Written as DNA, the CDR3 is TGTGCCAGTAGTAAGGACAGGGGAGGAGGTGAAAAACTGTTTTTT. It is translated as CASSKDRGGGEKLFF.

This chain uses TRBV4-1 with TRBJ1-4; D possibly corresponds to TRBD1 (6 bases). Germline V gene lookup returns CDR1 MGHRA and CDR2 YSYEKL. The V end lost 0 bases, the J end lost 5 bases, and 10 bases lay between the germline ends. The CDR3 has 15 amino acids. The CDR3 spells CASSQDRGGNEKLFF. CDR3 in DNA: TGCGCCAGCAGCCAAGATAGGGGGGGCAATGAAAAACTGTTTTTT.

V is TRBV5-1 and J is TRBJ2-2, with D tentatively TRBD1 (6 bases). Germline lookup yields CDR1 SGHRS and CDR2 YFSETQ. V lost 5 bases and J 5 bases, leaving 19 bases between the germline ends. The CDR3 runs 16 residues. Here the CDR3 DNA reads TGCGCCAGCAGAGGGAATTCCAGGGGAAGGACCGGGGAGCTGTTTTTT. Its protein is CASRGNSRGRTGELFF.

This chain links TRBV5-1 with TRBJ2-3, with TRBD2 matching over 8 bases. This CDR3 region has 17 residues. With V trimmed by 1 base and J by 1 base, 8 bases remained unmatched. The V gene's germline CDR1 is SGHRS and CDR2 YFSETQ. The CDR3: CASSLIGGRWRTDTQYF. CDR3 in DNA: TGCGCCAGCAGCTTGATAGGCGGGAGGTGGCGCACAGATACGCAGTATTTT. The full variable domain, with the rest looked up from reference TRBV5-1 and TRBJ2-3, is KAGVTQTPRYLIKTRGQQVTLSCSPISGHRSVSWYQQTPGQGLQFLFEYFSETQRNKGNFPGRFSGRQFSNSRSEMNVSTLELGDSALYLCASSLIGGRWRTDTQYFGPGTRLTVL.

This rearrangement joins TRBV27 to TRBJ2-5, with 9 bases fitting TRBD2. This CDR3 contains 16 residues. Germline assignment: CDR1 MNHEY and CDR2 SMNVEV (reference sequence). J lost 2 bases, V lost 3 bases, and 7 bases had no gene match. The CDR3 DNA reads TGTGCCAGCAGTTTGGGTAGCGGGAGTCCACAAGAGACCCAGTACTTC. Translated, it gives CASSLGSGSPQETQYF.

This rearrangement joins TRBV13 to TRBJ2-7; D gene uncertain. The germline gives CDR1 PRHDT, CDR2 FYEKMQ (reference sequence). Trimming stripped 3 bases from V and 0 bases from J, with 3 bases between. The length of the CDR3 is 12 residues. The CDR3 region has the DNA TGTGCCAGCAGCTTTCACTCCTACGAGCAGTACTTC. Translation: CASSFHSYEQYF.

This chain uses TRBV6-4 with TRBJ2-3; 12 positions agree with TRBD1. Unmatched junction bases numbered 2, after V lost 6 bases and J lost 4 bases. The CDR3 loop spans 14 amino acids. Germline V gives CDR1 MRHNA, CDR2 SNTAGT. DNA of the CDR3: TGTGCCAGCAGCGGGACAGGGGGCGCAGATACGCAGTATTTT. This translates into CASSGTGGADTQYF.

DNA of the CDR3: TGTGCCAGTAGTATCGGGTCGGGCATTCAGTACTTC. Translated: CASSIGSGIQYF. The chain couples TRBV19 to TRBJ2-4; no reliable D call. The V and J ends lost 3 bases and 9 bases respectively, with 9 bases between them. The CDR3 is 12 residues long. Germline loops: CDR1 LNHDA, CDR2 SQIVND (reference sequence).

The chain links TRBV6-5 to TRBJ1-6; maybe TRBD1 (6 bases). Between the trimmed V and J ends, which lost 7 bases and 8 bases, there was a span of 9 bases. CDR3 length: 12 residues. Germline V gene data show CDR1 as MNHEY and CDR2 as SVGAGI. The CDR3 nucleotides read TGTGCCAGCACTGGACAGTATTCACCCCTCCACTTT. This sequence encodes CASTGQYSPLHF.

The CDR3 DNA reads TGTGCCAGCACCCCTGGGGCGGGAGGATACGAGCAGTACTTC. Amino acids: CASTPGAGGYEQYF. The chain carries TRBV28 and TRBJ2-7, with 8 positions matching TRBD2. V trimming: 7 bases; J trimming: 4 bases; junction bases outside the gene matches: 9. This CDR3 region has 14 residues. CDR1 is MDHEN and CDR2 is SYDVKM in the germline V gene. Together with reference TRBV28 and TRBJ2-7, the CDR3 gives the full variable domain: DVKVTQSSRYLVKRTGEKVFLECVQDMDHENMFWYRQDPGLGLRLIYFSYDVKMKEKGDIPEGYSVSREKKERFSLILESASTNQTSMYLCASTPGAGGYEQYFGPGTRLTVT.

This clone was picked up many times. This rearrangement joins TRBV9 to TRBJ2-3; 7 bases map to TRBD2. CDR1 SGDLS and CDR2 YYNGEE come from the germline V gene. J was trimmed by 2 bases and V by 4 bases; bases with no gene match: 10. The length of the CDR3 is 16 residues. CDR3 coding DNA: TGTGCCAGCAGCATCTGGGGGGGGGACCCCACAGATACGCAGTATTTT. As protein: CASSIWGGDPTDTQYF. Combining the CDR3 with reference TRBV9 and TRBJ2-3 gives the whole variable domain DSGVTQTPKHLITATGQRVTLRCSPRSGDLSVYWYQQSLDQGLQFLIQYYNGEERAKGNILERFSAQQFPDLHSELNLSSLELGDSALYFCASSIWGGDPTDTQYFGPGTRLTVL.

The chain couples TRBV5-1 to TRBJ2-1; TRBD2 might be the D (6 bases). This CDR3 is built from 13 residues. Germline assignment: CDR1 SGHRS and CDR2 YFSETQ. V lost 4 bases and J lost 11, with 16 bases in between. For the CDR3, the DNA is TGCGCCAGCAGCCCGGAGGGTTCCGGAAAGCAGTTCTTC. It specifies CASSPEGSGKQFF.